These 27 T cell receptor beta chains came from one sample sequenced in a study of shared clonotypes between healthy human individuals (dated by TCRdb to the early 2020s). Libraries came from the immunoSEQ multiplex PCR assay. As stored in TCRdb, this immuneACCESS dataset retains in-frame rearrangements with V and J assigned. A fraction of the clones does not appear; measured against another copy, unresolved V genes explain less than half of the discrepancy, and the remainder lacks a known reason. This sample comprises roughly 2,000,000 clones, 80% to 95% of them detected only once. Of the sample, less than 2% falls within the top ten clones. CD8 naive samples consisted of CD45RO-negative cells that were positively selected for CCR7, yielding a CD45RA+CCR7+ population without TemRA cells. Sequenced sample: naive CD8+ T cells from PBMCs. This specimen's cell subset or site label, per the study, means: CD45RA+CCR7+. The receptors here all came from a man younger than 35 in good health. Some clones in this sample may be carry-over from other donors' samples.

The V gene is TRBV7-9, the J gene TRBJ1-2, with no clear D. V was trimmed by 5 bases and J by 3 bases, leaving 19 bases between them. Germline CDR1 and CDR2: SEHNR and FQNEAQ (reference sequence). The CDR3 sequence is 16 residues long. This CDR3 is CASSLGRAARYYGYTF. The CDR3 DNA is TGTGCCAGCAGCCTAGGGCGGGCAGCCCGATACTATGGCTACACCTTC.

This clone occurred a few times. Other DNA sequences in this specimen translate into the identical CDR3. V usage is TRBV9 and J usage is TRBJ1-2; tentatively, D is TRBD1 (6 bases). Trimming removed 0 bases at V and 0 bases at J, with 9 bases between. Germline assignment: CDR1 SGDLS and CDR2 YYNGEE. The CDR3 has 15 residues. The CDR3 coding sequence is TGTGCCAGCAGCGTAGGTCAGGGGTCTAACTATGGCTACACCTTC. This sequence encodes CASSVGQGSNYGYTF.

In its sample, this clone was seen once. The chain employs TRBV19 and TRBJ1-5; no definite D call. The CDR3 contains 14 residues. Trimming removed 1 base at V and 6 bases at J, with 10 bases between. Germline V CDR1 and CDR2: LNHDA, SQIVND (reference sequence). The CDR3 reads CASSIAEGSQPQHF. The CDR3 coding sequence is TGTGCCAGTAGTATAGCGGAGGGTAGTCAGCCCCAGCATTTT.

This CDR3 reads CASSLIRPAGGYQETQYF. The DNA of the CDR3 is TGTGCCAGCAGTTTGATTCGGCCTGCGGGAGGGTACCAAGAGACCCAGTACTTC. The chain uses TRBV27 and TRBJ2-5; 9 nucleotides line up with TRBD2. Germline CDR1 reads MNHEY; CDR2 reads SMNVEV (reference sequence). The CDR3 contains 18 residues. Trimming cost V 3 bases and J 0 bases; bases outside gene matches: 11.

The chain links TRBV4-3 to TRBJ1-2; D might be TRBD1 (5 bases). The length of the CDR3 is 15 residues. The germline gives CDR1 LGHNA, CDR2 YSLEER. Trimming removed 0 bases from V and 5 bases from J, with 13 bases in between. The CDR3 spells CASSQDTGPLYGYTF. CDR3 DNA sequence: TGCGCCAGCAGCCAAGATACGGGACCGCTATATGGCTACACCTTC.

The chain employs TRBV28 and TRBJ1-1; D is unclear. Trimming stripped 3 bases from V and 7 bases from J, with 6 bases between. Looked up from germline, CDR1 is MDHEN and CDR2 is SYDVKM. The CDR3 runs to 11 residues. CDR3 sequence: CASSFEVEAFF. Here the CDR3 DNA reads TGTGCCAGCAGTTTTGAGGTTGAAGCTTTCTTT. Using reference TRBV28 and TRBJ1-1 for the parts outside the CDR3, the full variable domain is DVKVTQSSRYLVKRTGEKVFLECVQDMDHENMFWYRQDPGLGLRLIYFSYDVKMKEKGDIPEGYSVSREKKERFSLILESASTNQTSMYLCASSFEVEAFFGQGTRLTVV.

The rearrangement joins TRBV19 to TRBJ2-7; D remains unclear. The CDR3 consists of 13 residues. Germline CDR1 and CDR2: LNHDA and SQIVND (reference sequence). With 5 bases removed from V and 4 bases from J, the gap between germline ends came to 12 bases. DNA of the CDR3: TGTGCCAGTAGTCCCGGGCGGTTTTACGAGCAGTACTTC. Amino acid sequence: CASSPGRFYEQYF.

The chain employs TRBV4-3 and TRBJ1-1, with D unclear. In germline, CDR1 is LGHNA, CDR2 YSLEER. The CDR3 is 15 amino acids. Trimming cost V 0 bases and J 1 base, with 9 bases left between them. The CDR3 loop is CASSQDQAGNTEAFF. DNA for the CDR3: TGCGCCAGCAGCCAAGATCAGGCGGGGAACACTGAAGCTTTCTTT.

V gene TRBV7-8 combines with J gene TRBJ1-4; TRBD1 aligns across 8 bases. This CDR3 has 18 amino acids. In germline, CDR1 is SGHVS, CDR2 FQNEAQ. Germline trimming cut 4 bases from V and 5 bases from J; bases unmatched to any gene: 15. The CDR3 DNA sequence: TGTGCCAGCAGCTCCCGACCACCAGGGGGCAGGAGAAATGAAAAACTGTTTTTT. Translated: CASSSRPPGGRRNEKLFF.

The V gene is TRBV29-1, the J gene TRBJ2-1, with D uncertain. The CDR3 is 14 amino acids. CDR1 is SQVTM, CDR2 ANQGSEA, per germline. V lost 5 bases, J lost 0 bases, and 11 bases lay in between. DNA for the CDR3: TGCAGCGTTCTCCGTGGCAACTCCTACAATGAGCAGTTCTTC. It specifies CSVLRGNSYNEQFF.

V and J are TRBV7-9 and TRBJ2-1; tentatively, D is TRBD1 (5 bases). Germline CDR1 is SEHNR and CDR2 is FQNEAQ (reference sequence). The V end lost 4 bases, the J end lost 2 bases, and 15 bases lay between the germline ends. This CDR3 region has 16 residues. The CDR3 reads CASSSIAGAAYNEQFF. The CDR3 coding sequence is TGTGCCAGCAGCTCCATCGCTGGGGCTGCCTACAATGAGCAGTTCTTC.

The V call is TRBV10-3, the J call TRBJ2-7; D is unresolved. Trimming removed 1 base at V and 4 bases at J, with 11 bases between. The CDR3 loop spans 14 amino acids. Germline assignment: CDR1 ENHRY and CDR2 SYGVKD. The CDR3 coding sequence is TGTGCCATCAGTGAGTTAGAGAGAGTATACGAGCAGTACTTC. As protein: CAISELERVYEQYF.

This chain links TRBV7-9 with TRBJ2-1, with TRBD1 matching over 7 bases. V trimming: 5 bases; J trimming: 4 bases; junction bases outside the gene matches: 11. CDR1 and CDR2 from the germline V gene are SEHNR and FQNEAQ (reference sequence). CDR3 length: 16 amino acids. Here the CDR3 DNA reads TGTGCCAGCAGCCCCCCCGACAGGGCCCTTTACAATGAGCAGTTCTTC. It is translated as CASSPPDRALYNEQFF.

J is TRBJ2-1 and V is TRBV2; 12 nucleotides agree with TRBD2. CDR1 SNHLY and CDR2 FYNNEI come from the germline V gene. Losses at the gene ends were 4 bases for V and 7 bases for J; bases not matched to a gene: 5. The CDR3 runs to 15 residues. Here the CDR3 reads CASSVTSGSRNEQFF. CDR3 DNA: TGTGCCAGCAGTGTGACTAGCGGGAGTAGGAATGAGCAGTTCTTC.

V is TRBV7-9 and J is TRBJ2-1, with a possible D match to TRBD2 (6 bases). V lost 5 bases and J 0 bases, leaving 17 bases between the germline ends. CDR1 and CDR2 from the germline V gene are SEHNR and FQNEAQ (reference sequence). The CDR3 has 17 residues. In nucleotides, the CDR3 is TGTGCCAGCAGCCCCCGGGTAGCGGCCTACTCCTACAATGAGCAGTTCTTC. Translated: CASSPRVAAYSYNEQFF.

The V and J genes are TRBV28 and TRBJ1-1; 10 bases are a match to TRBD1. The J segment lost 5 bases and the V segment lost 5 bases, leaving 5 bases of the junction unmatched. CDR3 size: 14 residues. The V gene's germline CDR1 is MDHEN and CDR2 SYDVKM. CDR3 sequence: CASSQTGGRTEAFF. DNA for the CDR3: TGTGCCAGCAGTCAGACAGGGGGCCGAACTGAAGCTTTCTTT. The whole variable domain, filled in from reference TRBV28 and TRBJ1-1, reads DVKVTQSSRYLVKRTGEKVFLECVQDMDHENMFWYRQDPGLGLRLIYFSYDVKMKEKGDIPEGYSVSREKKERFSLILESASTNQTSMYLCASSQTGGRTEAFFGQGTRLTVV.

This chain links TRBV7-2 with TRBJ2-2; either TRBD1 or TRBD2 may supply D (5 bases each). V lost 10 bases and J 7 bases, leaving 16 bases between the germline ends. The CDR3 totals 13 residues. From germline, CDR1 is SGHTA and CDR2 FQGNSA. The CDR3 loop reads CATQMGRRGELFF. CDR3 sequence (DNA): TGTGCCACCCAAATGGGACGCCGCGGGGAGCTGTTTTTT.

The rearrangement uses TRBV7-6 and TRBJ1-1; possibly TRBD1 for D (6 bases). This CDR3 has 16 residues. Germline CDR1 and CDR2: SGHVS and FNYEAQ. V shed 0 bases and J shed 10 bases, with 21 bases lying between them. CDR3 DNA sequence: TGTGCCAGCAGCTTAGCAGCAGGGGCCGCTGTAGTGGGAGCTTTCTTT. Protein: CASSLAAGAAVVGAFF.

V and J are TRBV15 and TRBJ1-4; the D is unclear. V shed 0 bases and J shed 7 bases, with 9 bases lying between them. Germline lookup yields CDR1 LNHNV and CDR2 YYDKDF (reference sequence). This CDR3 is built from 14 residues. This CDR3 reads CATSRDRETEKLFF. The CDR3 DNA reads TGTGCCACCAGCAGAGATCGGGAAACTGAAAAACTGTTTTTT.

This clone occurred once. The chain is built from TRBV27 and TRBJ1-5; 8 bases line up with TRBD1. V was pared by 6 bases and J by 1 base, with 5 bases of the junction left unmatched. Germline CDR1 MNHEY, CDR2 SMNVEV (reference sequence). CDR3 length: 15 residues. CDR3 nucleotides: TGTGCCAGCAGGGGGAGGACAGGGAGCAATCAGCCCCAGCATTTT. Translation gives CASRGRTGSNQPQHF.

In DNA, the CDR3 is TGTGCCAGCAGCCAAGTCGTCGGCGCGAATACGCAGTATTTT. Encoded protein: CASSQVVGANTQYF. V usage is TRBV4-2 and J usage is TRBJ2-3, with D unresolved. Germline V lookup: CDR1 LGHNA, CDR2 YNFKEQ. The ends were cut back, 1 base at V and 7 bases at J, with 12 bases in the middle. This CDR3 spans 14 amino acids.

This chain joins TRBV19 and TRBJ1-4; D not certain. With 8 bases removed from V and 5 bases from J, the gap between germline ends came to 12 bases. The CDR3 extends over 13 amino acids. Germline CDR1 is LNHDA and CDR2 is SQIVND (reference sequence). In DNA, the CDR3 is TGTGCCAGTTCCTTTACCCGGAATGAAAAACTGTTTTTT. Its protein product is CASSFTRNEKLFF.

The genes are TRBV5-4 and TRBJ1-1; D ambiguous. V gave up 2 bases and J gave up 3 bases, with 8 bases separating them. This CDR3 is 13 amino acids long. The germline gives CDR1 SGHNT, CDR2 YYREEE (reference sequence). The CDR3 reads CASSFGVDTEAFF. The CDR3 region has the DNA TGTGCCAGCAGCTTTGGGGTGGACACTGAAGCTTTCTTT.

The chain recombines TRBV7-8 with TRBJ2-1; TRBD1 might be the D (5 bases). The V gene lost 3 bases and the J gene lost 2 bases, with 11 bases spanning the gap. Germline CDR1 SGHVS, CDR2 FQNEAQ. The CDR3 is made up of 15 amino acids. This CDR3 reads CASSLSGIPYNEQFF. For the CDR3, the DNA is TGTGCCAGCAGCTTGTCAGGGATCCCCTACAATGAGCAGTTCTTC.

The chain joins TRBV28 to TRBJ1-4, with 10 bases identical to TRBD1. The CDR3 extends over 19 amino acids. Germline V gives CDR1 MDHEN, CDR2 SYDVKM. V dropped 1 base and J dropped 8; count of bases not matched to a gene: 16. The CDR3 DNA is TGTGCCAGCAGTTTATTGGGGACAGGGGAAGAGGCACGAGGAGAAAAACTGTTTTTT. As protein: CASSLLGTGEEARGEKLFF.

The CDR3 sequence is CASSLVFRGFADTQYF. The DNA for the CDR3 is TGTGCCAGCAGCTTGGTATTCAGGGGATTTGCAGATACGCAGTATTTT. The rearrangement uses TRBV5-6 and TRBJ2-3, with D tentatively TRBD1 (6 bases). This CDR3 contains 16 residues. The V end lost 0 bases, the J end lost 4 bases, and 15 bases lay between the germline ends. CDR1 is SGHDT and CDR2 is YYEEEE in the germline V gene.

This rearrangement joins TRBV12-5 to TRBJ2-2; no reliable D call. Germline V CDR1 and CDR2: LGHNT, FRNRAP. The V end lost 3 bases, the J end lost 5 bases, and 7 bases lay between the germline ends. The CDR3 runs to 13 residues. For the CDR3, the DNA is TGTGCTAGTGGTTTTCCGGAGACCGGGGAGCTGTTTTTT. Translating gives CASGFPETGELFF.